This record covers a single T cell receptor beta chain. Its antigen is still unknown. This sample was taken from a study of cytomegalovirus exposure and HLA in healthy donors. Overall study results and limits: Later analysis demonstrated an association between a missense DCLRE1C variant and TCR beta V- and J-gene trimming. Most subjects had HLA-A and HLA-B alleles reportedly predicted accurately by TCR beta sequences. When presence/absence was analysed, sequencing depth was taken to be roughly uniform across donors. Analyzed later, association rates of TCRs varied across HLA loci, with DRB1 most and HLA-C fewest.

Primers included in the PCR were 60 Vbeta and 13 Jbeta primers. Repertoires were generated with immunoSEQ multiplex PCR, while TCRdb's copy carries only in-frame clones and drops some. This specimen shows around 35,000 clones; the ten leading clones hold 1.9%. The V end lost 2 bases, the J end lost 3 bases, and 15 bases lay between the germline ends. Germline V gives CDR1 SGHTA, CDR2 FQGTGA. This CDR3 has 16 amino acids. Material: PBMCs. The receptor's source is a middle-aged woman in good health and CMV-seropositive. This chain joins TRBV7-3 and TRBJ2-3, with D possibly TRBD1 on 6 matching bases. CDR3 loop: CASSLGSGVGTDTQYF. The CDR3 DNA is TGTGCCAGCAGCTTAGGTTCAGGGGTCGGGACAGATACGCAGTATTTT.